The 21 T cell receptor beta chains listed next were all sequenced from one sample in a study of tumor-infiltrating lymphocytes in primary liver carcinoma (dated by TCRdb to about 2017). RNA from unsorted whole blood was extracted with TRIzol reagent, and germline DNA was obtained with the DNeasy Blood & Tissue kit. The data were produced on an Illumina HiSeq 2500. Using a constant-region primer and ProtoScript II reverse transcriptase, TCRbeta-specific cDNA was reverse-transcribed from about 460 ng total RNA. TCRbeta libraries were built with three nested multiplex PCR rounds, a slightly modified ARM-PCR procedure. Each of the first two PCR rounds ran for about 10 cycles and used multiplex TRBV1-TRBV30 forward primers together with a Cbeta reverse primer. In-frame beta chains were kept once TCRdb had trimmed the public reads at Q25 with fastp and called clones with MiXCR. Entries are consolidated by CDR3 protein sequence, retaining the most common genes and DNA. The sample has about 180,000 distinct CDR3 sequences on record, approximately 60% of them singletons. The ten largest clones capture about 72% of the sample.

What was sequenced was peripheral blood. All receptors come from a man aged 40-50 years with primary liver carcinoma and hepatitis B virus infection.

The genes are TRBV7-8 and TRBJ2-3, with D possibly being TRBD1 or TRBD2 (5 bases each). This CDR3 region has 15 residues. V lost 1 base, J lost 4 bases, and 12 bases lay in between. The germline CDR1 and CDR2 sequences are SGHVS and FQNEAQ. For the CDR3, the DNA is TGTGCCAGCAGCTTAGTGAGGGGTGGGGCAGATACGCAGTATTTT. This translates into CASSLVRGGADTQYF.

The chain recombines TRBV28 with TRBJ2-2, with TRBD1 matching over 8 bases. The V gene end was trimmed by 6 bases and the J gene end by 7 bases; junction bases not matched to a gene: 7. The CDR3 contains 14 residues. The germline V gene has CDR1 MDHEN and CDR2 SYDVKM. CDR3 in amino acids: CASRGDRTYGELFF. In DNA form, the CDR3 reads TGTGCCAGCAGGGGGGACAGGACTTACGGGGAGCTGTTTTTT.

Note on this clonotype: Mismatch with germline at one junction end may stem from a read error. J is TRBJ2-1 and V is TRBV11-2; maybe TRBD2 (6 bases). The CDR3 is 17 residues long. The germline V gene encodes CDR1 SGHAT and CDR2 FQNNGV. The CDR3 coding sequence is TGTGCCAGCAGCCAAATTTTGAGCGGGCTTACGGCGTATGAGCACTTCTTC. It is translated as CASSQILSGLTAYEHFF.

This clonotype was seen ten or more times. The chain uses TRBV11-2 and TRBJ2-7; the match to TRBD2 covers 7 bases. Germline V gene sequence: CDR1 SGHAT, CDR2 FQNNGV. Trimming cost V 5 bases and J 0 bases; bases outside gene matches: 4. The CDR3 is 14 amino acids. CDR3 region: CASSPGLYSYEQYF. The CDR3 DNA reads TGTGCCAGCAGCCCGGGACTATACTCCTACGAGCAGTACTTC.

This chain connects TRBV10-3 to TRBJ2-1; 11 positions match TRBD1. There are 17 residues in the CDR3. Germline values: CDR1 ENHRY, CDR2 SYGVKD. Germline trimming cut 4 bases from V and 9 bases from J; bases unmatched to any gene: 14. CDR3 region: CAISGLGEGTGGSEQFF. The CDR3 DNA reads as TGTGCCATCAGTGGACTTGGGGAGGGGACAGGGGGTAGTGAGCAGTTCTTC.

This clonotype has just one count. The chain joins TRBV25-1 to TRBJ1-1; no clear D. Germline loops: CDR1 MGHDK, CDR2 SYGVNS. The germline V and J ends were trimmed by 3 bases and 2 bases, with 10 bases remaining between them. The CDR3 has 14 amino acids. The CDR3 here is CASSEYSGNTEAFF. The CDR3 region has the DNA TGTGCCAGCAGTGAGTATTCGGGAAACACTGAAGCTTTCTTT.

The rearrangement uses TRBV12-3 or TRBV12-4 and TRBJ1-6, with D unclear. V was cut by 1 base and J by 5 bases, with 9 bases left in between. The CDR3 contains 15 residues. CDR3 bases: TGTGCCAGCAGTTTAGGGCAGCAGGATAATTCACCCCTCCACTTT. Protein: CASSLGQQDNSPLHF.

This sequence joins TRBV7-9 and TRBJ2-3; 7 positions match TRBD1. The junction had 5 bases not matched to a gene; V was cut back by 4 bases and J by 1 base. This CDR3 contains 15 residues. Germline loops: CDR1 SEHNR, CDR2 FQNEAQ (reference sequence). The DNA for the CDR3 is TGTGCCAGCAGCTCAGCCGGACAGGGCACAGATACGCAGTATTTT. Encoded protein: CASSSAGQGTDTQYF.

The J gene is TRBJ2-2, the V gene TRBV4-1; possible D gene TRBD2, 6 bases. Trimming cost V 2 bases and J 6 bases, with 10 bases left between them. Germline V gene lookup returns CDR1 MGHRA and CDR2 YSYEKL. The CDR3 extends over 14 amino acids. CDR3 in DNA: TGCGCCAGCAGCCAATCAGGGACTCCCGGGGAGCTGTTTTTT. Encoded protein: CASSQSGTPGELFF.

The table lists this clonotype with a few counts. CDR3 residues: CASSEVDFYDTQYF. The CDR3 nucleotides are TGTGCCAGCAGTGAAGTGGACTTTTATGATACGCAGTATTTT. V and J are TRBV6-1 and TRBJ2-3; D possibly corresponds to TRBD2 (5 bases). Per germline, CDR1 MNHNS and CDR2 SASEGT. The V gene lost 1 base and the J gene lost 6 bases, with 11 bases spanning the gap. The CDR3 totals 14 residues.

The chain uses TRBV7-9 and TRBJ2-1; 7 nucleotides align to TRBD2. The CDR3 spans 12 residues. CDR1 is SEHNR, CDR2 FQNEAQ, per germline (reference sequence). For the CDR3, the DNA is TGTTGGCTAGCTAGCGGCAAGAATGAGCAGTTCTTC. This translates into CWLASGKNEQFF.

The V gene is TRBV12-3 or TRBV12-4, the J gene TRBJ2-5; a weak D match, TRBD2 (6 bases). Between the trimmed V and J ends, which lost 5 bases and 4 bases, there was a span of 17 bases. The CDR3 has 15 amino acids. CDR3 DNA: TGTGCCAGCAGTCCCCACGGGGGTCCGAGAGAGACCCAGTACTTC. This encodes CASSPHGGPRETQYF.

Details on this clonotype: This could be a read error, since a much larger clone is one nucleotide away. This chain joins TRBV29-1 and TRBJ2-7, with 9 bases fitting TRBD1. This CDR3 has 14 residues. Germline V gene sequence: CDR1 SQVTM, CDR2 ANQGSEA. CDR3: CSVQPGQGSYEQHF. The CDR3, as DNA: TGCAGCGTTCAACCGGGACAGGGTTCCTACGAGCAGCACTTC.

As regards this clonotype: A much larger clone is a single base away; this may be a read error. Because the CDR3's place on the DNA is in doubt, the DNA is left out and the CDR3 is given as listed by TCRdb. This chain links TRBV29-1 with TRBJ1-1; the listed D gene, TRBD1, was not tested against the DNA. The CDR3 length is 13 residues, termini included. Germline values: CDR1 SQVTM, CDR2 ANQGSEA. The CDR3 is CSVAEGIQTEALF.

The sample holds one count of this clonotype. Germline and junction disagree at one end, which may indicate a read error. This chain connects TRBV5-1 to TRBJ2-1; no clear D. This CDR3 has 16 amino acids. Per germline, CDR1 SGHRS and CDR2 YFSETQ. For the CDR3, the DNA is TGCGCCAACAGCTTGGCCTACGGCAGCCCCTACAATGAGCAGTTCTTC. Residues: CANSLAYGSPYNEQFF.

As regards this clonotype: Compared with germline, one end of the junction differs, possibly owing to a read error. The chain recombines TRBV7-9 with TRBJ2-7; the D call may be TRBD1 or TRBD2 (6 bases each). This CDR3 spans 12 amino acids. Per germline, CDR1 SEHNR and CDR2 FQNEAQ (reference sequence). For the CDR3, the DNA is TGTGCCAGCAGCCGACAGGACTACAAGCAGTACTTC. Translating gives CASSRQDYKQYF.

In nucleotides, the CDR3 is TGTGCCAGCAGCTTAGACGCCCGCCGGAGCTCCTACGAGCAGTACTTC. This gives the protein CASSLDARRSSYEQYF. This chain connects TRBV7-9 to TRBJ2-7; D is undetermined. Between the trimmed V and J ends, which lost 1 base and 0 bases, there was a span of 13 bases. In germline, CDR1 is SEHNR, CDR2 FQNEAQ (reference sequence). The CDR3 consists of 16 residues.

This CDR3 is CASSFRDRGRHEQYF. As DNA, the CDR3 is TGTGCCAGCAGTTTCCGGGACAGGGGGCGCCACGAGCAGTACTTC. V and J are TRBV12-3 or TRBV12-4 and TRBJ2-7; 12 bases are shared with TRBD1. V lost 3 bases to trimming and J lost 5 bases; unmatched junction nucleotides: 5. This CDR3 region has 15 residues.

Concerning this clonotype itself: Mismatch with germline at one junction end may stem from a read error. This chain uses TRBV11-2 with TRBJ1-1, with D possibly being TRBD1 (6 bases). Germline lookup yields CDR1 SGHAT and CDR2 FQNNGV. This CDR3 comprises 14 residues. In DNA form, the CDR3 reads TGCGCCAGCAGTTTGTCTACAGGGAGGACTGAAGCTTTCTTT. Protein product: CASSLSTGRTEAFF.

The genes are TRBV5-4 and TRBJ2-6; D perhaps matches TRBD1 (6 bases). V lost 2 bases, J lost 0 bases, and 12 bases lay in between. From germline, CDR1 is SGHNT and CDR2 YYREEE (reference sequence). The CDR3 totals 17 residues. The CDR3 sequence is CASSFNVGASGANVLTF. The CDR3 bases are TGTGCCAGCAGCTTCAACGTGGGGGCCTCTGGGGCCAACGTCCTGACTTTC.

Note on this clonotype: The CDR3 end shows no conserved phenylalanine or tryptophan, and so a read error is likely. V usage is TRBV11-2 and J usage is TRBJ2-2, with 9 bases matching TRBD2. The CDR3 sequence is 15 residues long. CDR1 and CDR2 (germline): SGHAT, FQNNGV. J was trimmed by 9 bases and V by 5 bases; bases with no gene match: 10. CDR3 in DNA: TGTGCCAGCAGCCCTTTAGCGGGAGAAAACCGGGAGCTGTTTCTT. Amino acids: CASSPLAGENRELFL.